These 8 T cell receptor beta chains came from one sample sequenced in a study of cytomegalovirus exposure and HLA in healthy donors. PCR used 60 Vbeta primers and 13 Jbeta primers. Assay used: immunoSEQ multiplex PCR; TCRdb lists only in-frame clones, some missing. The data contain over 200,000 clones, 85% to 90% of them singletons. Specimen: PBMCs. The receptors come from a woman in her late teens or twenties in good health and CMV-seronegative.

The rearrangement uses TRBV27 and TRBJ2-2; D possibly corresponds to TRBD2 (6 bases). The V end lost 2 bases, the J end lost 4 bases, and 11 bases lay between the germline ends. Germline V lookup: CDR1 MNHEY, CDR2 SMNVEV (reference sequence). This CDR3 region has 15 residues. CDR3 in DNA: TGTGCCAGCAGTTTAGAGGAGGGATCCACCGGGGAGCTGTTTTTT. This encodes CASSLEEGSTGELFF.

The chain joins TRBV7-8 to TRBJ2-5; possibly TRBD2 for D (6 bases). This CDR3 is built from 15 residues. The germline gives CDR1 SGHVS, CDR2 FQNEAQ. Trimming stripped 5 bases from V and 4 bases from J, with 17 bases between. CDR3 region: CASSGGWRAGETQYF. DNA of the CDR3: TGTGCCAGCAGCGGGGGGTGGCGGGCTGGAGAGACCCAGTACTTC.

The CDR3 sequence is CASSGGMIGELFF. The CDR3 DNA follows: TGTGCCAGCAGCGGCGGGATGATAGGGGAGCTGTTTTTT. This chain links TRBV9 with TRBJ2-2, with TRBD2 as a possible D gene (6 bases). V was trimmed by 3 bases and J by 8 bases, leaving 11 bases between them. This CDR3 region has 13 residues. Germline V gene sequence: CDR1 SGDLS, CDR2 YYNGEE.

The chain links TRBV4-1 to TRBJ1-2, with TRBD1 matching over 12 bases. J gave up 7 bases and V 1 base, and 4 bases lay outside the gene matches. The CDR3 covers 15 residues. Germline values: CDR1 MGHRA, CDR2 YSYEKL. The CDR3 sequence: CASSQGGQGARGYTF. The CDR3 coding sequence is TGCGCCAGCAGCCAAGGGGGACAGGGGGCGCGTGGCTACACCTTC.

The rearrangement uses TRBV7-2 and TRBJ1-5; D is perhaps TRBD1 (6 bases). The CDR3 contains 16 residues. The germline V and J ends were trimmed by 5 bases and 0 bases, with 14 bases remaining between them. Germline V gene data show CDR1 as SGHTA and CDR2 as FQGNSA. CDR3 DNA: TGTGCCAGCAGCGACGTCGGACAGTATAGCAATCAGCCCCAGCATTTT. It specifies CASSDVGQYSNQPQHF.

The chain combines TRBV2 with TRBJ1-5; TRBD1 agrees at 8 bases. There are 13 residues in the CDR3. Germline-derived CDR1 and CDR2 are SNHLY and FYNNEI. With V trimmed by 6 bases and J by 3 bases, 1 base remained unmatched. CDR3 coding DNA: TGTGCCAGCAGGACAGGGGACAATCAGCCCCAGCATTTT. It yields the protein CASRTGDNQPQHF.

V is TRBV29-1 and J is TRBJ2-1; 8 positions agree with TRBD1. The CDR3 loop spans 15 amino acids. After removal of 7 bases from V and 0 bases from J, the junction contained 8 bases not matched to a gene. CDR1 is SQVTM, CDR2 ANQGSEA, per germline. CDR3: CSADRDSHSYNEQFF. CDR3 DNA sequence: TGCAGCGCGGACAGGGACAGCCACTCCTACAATGAGCAGTTCTTC.

The chain's CDR3 is CASSLDPRGGGEAFF. The DNA of the CDR3 is TGTGCCAGCAGCTTAGATCCCCGGGGCGGAGGGGAAGCTTTCTTT. J is TRBJ1-1 and V is TRBV11-2; possibly TRBD1 for D (5 bases). Germline V gene sequence: CDR1 SGHAT, CDR2 FQNNGV. This CDR3 has 15 residues. The V end lost 0 bases, the J end lost 8 bases, and 16 bases lay between the germline ends.